The 11 T cell receptor beta chains below all came from one sample that was sequenced in a study of blood T cell repertoires in COVID-19. Assay used: immunoSEQ multiplex PCR; TCRdb lists only in-frame clones, some missing. In the table there are under 30,000 clones, approximately 93% of which are singletons. The sequenced sample consisted of peripheral blood. The receptor source for this set is a human donor with active COVID-19. The donor label of this sample is uncertain.

The V call is TRBV11-2, the J call TRBJ2-1, with 10 bases identical to TRBD1. V gave up 2 bases and J gave up 2 bases; unmatched junction bases: 3. This CDR3 has 16 amino acids. Germline assignment: CDR1 SGHAT and CDR2 FQNNGV. The CDR3 spells CASSLRTGGPYNEQFF. The CDR3 nucleotides read TGTGCCAGCAGCTTAAGGACAGGGGGTCCCTACAATGAGCAGTTCTTC.

V usage is TRBV10-3 and J usage is TRBJ2-5; tentatively, D is TRBD1 (5 bases). The ends were cut back, 11 bases at V and 0 bases at J, with 10 bases in the middle. CDR1 is ENHRY and CDR2 is SYGVKD in the germline V gene. The CDR3 spans 12 residues. The CDR3 region is CASDTYQETQYF. The CDR3 DNA follows: TGTGCCTCGGACACGTACCAAGAGACCCAGTACTTC.

V and J are TRBV27 and TRBJ1-2, with D possibly TRBD1 on 5 matching bases. Trimming removed 6 bases from V and 6 bases from J, with 11 bases in between. Per the germline V gene, CDR1 is MNHEY and CDR2 is SMNVEV (reference sequence). There are 12 residues in the CDR3. This CDR3 is CASRRQGNGYTF. Written as DNA, the CDR3 is TGTGCCAGCAGGCGCCAGGGCAATGGCTACACCTTC.

The genes are TRBV3-1 (or the pseudogene TRBV3-2) and TRBJ2-3; 10 bases align to TRBD2. Germline V CDR1 and CDR2: LGHDT, YNNKEL (reference sequence). The CDR3 totals 18 residues. J lost 6 bases, V lost 4 bases, and 16 bases had no gene match. This CDR3 reads CASSPRPLAGVRGDTQYF. The CDR3 DNA reads TGTGCCAGCAGCCCGAGGCCCCTAGCGGGAGTTCGAGGGGATACGCAGTATTTT.

The V gene is TRBV27, the J gene TRBJ2-4, with D possibly being TRBD2 (5 bases). The germline gives CDR1 MNHEY, CDR2 SMNVEV (reference sequence). This CDR3 comprises 18 residues. Trimming pared 3 bases from V and 0 bases from J, leaving 18 bases between. The CDR3: CASSFSAPRVGAKNIQYF. The CDR3 DNA sequence: TGTGCCAGCAGTTTTTCTGCCCCGAGGGTCGGAGCCAAAAACATTCAGTACTTC.

CDR3: CASSQRQGGYTF. The CDR3 region has the DNA TGTGCCAGCAGCCAAAGACAGGGTGGCTACACCTTC. V gene TRBV11-2 combines with J gene TRBJ1-2; the match to TRBD1 covers 7 bases. The germline V gene encodes CDR1 SGHAT and CDR2 FQNNGV. V was clipped by 5 bases and J by 7 bases; unmatched bases: 4. CDR3 size: 12 residues.

J is TRBJ2-1 and V is TRBV6-5, with 11 bases identical to TRBD2. The CDR3 runs to 16 residues. Germline V lookup: CDR1 MNHEY, CDR2 SVGAGI. Germline trimming cut 4 bases from V and 4 bases from J; bases unmatched to any gene: 6. The CDR3, as DNA: TGTGCCAGCAGTTCTTATAGCGGGAGGGGGTACAATGAGCAGTTCTTC. Amino acid sequence: CASSSYSGRGYNEQFF.

This rearrangement joins TRBV10-2 to TRBJ2-7, with a tentative D call TRBD1 (5 bases). The germline V gene encodes CDR1 WSHSY and CDR2 SAAADI. Between the trimmed V and J ends, which lost 4 bases and 2 bases, there was a span of 18 bases. The CDR3 consists of 16 residues. The CDR3 DNA is TGCGCCAGCAGTGCATCCGCAGGGTACTCAACCTACGAGCAGTACTTC. Translation gives CASSASAGYSTYEQYF.

The rearrangement links TRBV10-3 to TRBJ2-1, with 14 bases lining up with TRBD2. The CDR3 consists of 16 residues. CDR1 and CDR2 (germline): ENHRY, SYGVKD. V was clipped by 8 bases and J by 8 bases; unmatched bases: 11. The CDR3 DNA follows: TGTGCCATCTCGACTAGCGGGAGGGCCCATGCGGATGAGCAGTTCTTC. Amino acid sequence: CAISTSGRAHADEQFF.

The CDR3 here is CSASPGQRENSPLHF. CDR3 DNA sequence: TGCAGTGCTAGTCCGGGACAGCGTGAGAATTCACCCCTCCACTTT. This chain uses TRBV20-1 with TRBJ1-6; 7 nucleotides align to TRBD1. Germline assignment: CDR1 DFQATT and CDR2 SNEGSKA (reference sequence). The CDR3 is 15 residues long. J was trimmed by 7 bases and V by 3 bases; bases with no gene match: 9.

The J gene is TRBJ2-1, the V gene TRBV4-3; 12 bases map to TRBD1. Germline V gene sequence: CDR1 LGHNA, CDR2 YSLEER. The ends lost 4 bases at V and 7 bases at J; junction bases unmatched: 5. This CDR3 is built from 15 residues. CDR3 sequence reads: CASSLGTGGRNEQFF. The DNA of the CDR3 is TGCGCCAGCAGCCTTGGGACAGGGGGCAGGAATGAGCAGTTCTTC.